The 16 T cell receptor beta chains in this list originate from one sample, sequenced in a study of blood T cell repertoires in COVID-19 (TCRdb year 2020). The method behind the library was the immunoSEQ multiplex PCR assay. This is the immuneACCESS table as TCRdb keeps it, with only in-frame sequences that have V and J called. A part of the clones is gone; compared with another copy, unresolved V genes explain less than half, and the rest is unexplained. Here the sample has fewer than 200,000 clones; about four fifths occur a single time. Around 6.3% of the sample goes to the ten largest clones. Source material: peripheral blood. All receptors derive from a man aged 65 to 79 with active or convalescent COVID-19.

This chain uses TRBV12-5 with TRBJ2-3; the match to TRBD2 covers 9 bases. The CDR3 runs 17 residues. The V and J ends lost 3 bases and 3 bases, in that order; junction bases with no gene match: 10. Per the germline V gene, CDR1 is LGHNT and CDR2 is FRNRAP. CDR3 bases: TGTGCTAGTGGTTTCGGCCTAGCGGGGCACCTAACAGATACGCAGTATTTT. Its translation is CASGFGLAGHLTDTQYF.

The V call is TRBV14, the J call TRBJ2-7, with D maybe TRBD2 (5 bases). V lost 0 bases, J lost 2 bases, and 11 bases lay in between. The CDR3 length is 15 residues. Germline CDR1 reads SGHDN; CDR2 reads FVKESK. This CDR3 is CASSQDPGYPYEQYF. As DNA, the CDR3 is TGTGCCAGCAGCCAAGATCCGGGATACCCCTACGAGCAGTACTTC.

The chain is built from TRBV18 and TRBJ2-4; D not certain. Trimming cost V 6 bases and J 0 bases, with 15 bases left between them. This CDR3 has 16 amino acids. The germline gives CDR1 KGHSH, CDR2 LQKENI. Written as DNA, the CDR3 is TGTGCCAGCTCGCAAGAAGCTGAACTAGCCAAAAACATTCAGTACTTC. Translation gives CASSQEAELAKNIQYF.

The rearrangement joins TRBV11-2 to TRBJ2-1; TRBD2 matches 8 bases. V trimming: 5 bases; J trimming: 7 bases; junction bases outside the gene matches: 4. The CDR3 runs to 13 residues. Germline CDR1 SGHAT, CDR2 FQNNGV. The CDR3 loop reads CASSRGLENEQFF. CDR3 in DNA: TGTGCCAGCAGCAGGGGACTAGAAAATGAGCAGTTCTTC.

The chain carries TRBV7-8 and TRBJ2-1; D is uncertain. The V end lost 2 bases, the J end lost 5 bases, and 10 bases lay between the germline ends. This CDR3 comprises 14 residues. CDR1 SGHVS and CDR2 FQNEAQ come from the germline V gene. CDR3 bases: TGTGCCAGCAGCTTACTCGGTATAAACAATGAGCAGTTCTTC. Protein sequence: CASSLLGINNEQFF. Drawing the rest from reference TRBV7-8 and TRBJ2-1, the complete variable domain is GAGVSQSPRYKVAKRGQDVALRCDPISGHVSLFWYQQALGQGPEFLTYFQNEAQLDKSGLPSDRFFAERPEGSVSTLKIQRTQQEDSAVYLCASSLLGINNEQFFGPGTRLTVL.

The chain couples TRBV28 to TRBJ1-4; no definite D call. CDR1 and CDR2 from the germline V gene are MDHEN and SYDVKM. There are 13 residues in the CDR3. Trimming cost V 3 bases and J 2 bases, with 4 bases left between them. CDR3 in DNA: TGTGCCAGCAGTTTCGTTACTAATGAAAAACTGTTTTTT. Translation: CASSFVTNEKLFF.

J is TRBJ2-7 and V is TRBV6-1; D is undetermined. The CDR3 loop spans 13 amino acids. V lost 2 bases to trimming and J lost 1 base, with 6 bases between them. The germline V gene has CDR1 MNHNS and CDR2 SASEGT. The CDR3, as DNA: TGTGCCAGCAGTGAAACTATGTCCTACGAGCAGTACTTC. It encodes CASSETMSYEQYF.

The rearrangement uses TRBV19 and TRBJ1-5; D might be TRBD1 (5 bases). CDR3 size: 15 residues. V lost 4 bases and J lost 5, with 15 bases in between. Per germline, CDR1 LNHDA and CDR2 SQIVND (reference sequence). CDR3 residues: CASSKVGREDQPQHF. The DNA for the CDR3 is TGTGCCAGTAGTAAAGTGGGCAGGGAGGATCAGCCCCAGCATTTT.

In its sample, this clone was seen many times. This CDR3 is also generated by other DNA sequences in the sample. The chain is built from TRBV15 and TRBJ2-1; no reliable D call. V was cut by 5 bases and J by 0 bases, with 5 bases left in between. Germline loops: CDR1 LNHNV, CDR2 YYDKDF (reference sequence). This CDR3 is built from 13 residues. In DNA form, the CDR3 reads TGTGCCACCAGCTCCAGCTCCTACAATGAGCAGTTCTTC. Its protein product is CATSSSSYNEQFF. The full variable domain, in which reference TRBV15 and TRBJ2-1 provide the parts outside the CDR3, is DAMVIQNPRYQVTQFGKPVTLSCSQTLNHNVMYWYQQKSSQAPKLLFHYYDKDFNNEADTPDNFQSRRPNTSFCFLDIRSPGLGDTAMYLCATSSSSYNEQFFGPGTRLTVL.

The chain employs TRBV5-1 and TRBJ1-4; D possibly corresponds to TRBD1 (6 bases). From germline, CDR1 is SGHRS and CDR2 YFSETQ. V gave up 5 bases and J gave up 5 bases, with 13 bases separating them. This CDR3 region has 14 residues. This CDR3 is CASRVSGANEKLFF. The CDR3 region has the DNA TGCGCCAGCAGAGTGTCAGGGGCCAATGAAAAACTGTTTTTT.

V and J are TRBV18 and TRBJ2-3; D is ambiguous. This CDR3 is built from 16 residues. The germline V gene has CDR1 KGHSH and CDR2 LQKENI. With 0 bases removed from V and 0 bases from J, the gap between germline ends came to 10 bases. Here the CDR3 reads CASSPPKTASTDTQYF. Written as DNA, the CDR3 is TGTGCCAGCTCACCACCGAAAACTGCTAGCACAGATACGCAGTATTTT. The full variable domain, completed using reference TRBV18 and TRBJ2-3, is NAGVMQNPRHLVRRRGQEARLRCSPMKGHSHVYWYRQLPEEGLKFMVYLQKENIIDESGMPKERFSAEFPKEGPSILRIQQVVRGDSAAYFCASSPPKTASTDTQYFGPGTRLTVL.

This clone was found once. The chain uses TRBV10-2 and TRBJ1-5; D may be TRBD1 (5 bases). The CDR3 is 14 residues long. Per the germline V gene, CDR1 is WSHSY and CDR2 is SAAADI. The V and J ends lost 6 bases and 5 bases respectively, with 14 bases between them. CDR3 in DNA: TGCGCCAGCAGAAAGGACGGAGGGGATCAGCCCCAGCATTTT. It encodes CASRKDGGDQPQHF.

CDR3 in amino acids: CASVGGNTEAFF. CDR3 in DNA: TGTGCTAGTGTCGGCGGGAACACTGAAGCTTTCTTT. The V and J genes are TRBV12-5 and TRBJ1-1; no clear D gene. The CDR3 has 12 residues. Germline values: CDR1 LGHNT, CDR2 FRNRAP. The V and J ends lost 7 bases and 1 base respectively, with 7 bases between them.

This clone was seen only once. The V and J genes are TRBV30 and TRBJ1-3; D is perhaps TRBD1 (5 bases). The V end lost 0 bases, the J end lost 3 bases, and 12 bases lay between the germline ends. In germline, CDR1 is GTSNPN, CDR2 SVGIG (reference sequence). The CDR3 loop spans 15 amino acids. CDR3 protein: CAWSVGRGNGNTIYF. Here the CDR3 DNA reads TGTGCCTGGAGTGTCGGGAGGGGAAATGGAAACACCATATATTTT. The variable domain in full, completed from reference TRBV30 and TRBJ1-3, reads SQTIHQWPATLVQPVGSPLSLECTVEGTSNPNLYWYRQAAGRGLQLLFYSVGIGQISSEVPQNLSASRPQDRQFILSSKKLLLSDSGFYLCAWSVGRGNGNTIYFGEGSWLTVV.

Here the CDR3 DNA reads TGTGCCAGTAGTTCCCACAGGGGGCGCGATGATCCCACTGAAGCTTTCTTT. Translating it yields CASSSHRGRDDPTEAFF. The V call is TRBV19, the J call TRBJ1-1, with 9 bases matching TRBD1. After removal of 5 bases from V and 4 bases from J, the junction contained 14 bases not matched to a gene. CDR3 size: 17 residues. Per the germline V gene, CDR1 is LNHDA and CDR2 is SQIVND (reference sequence).

This chain joins TRBV29-1 and TRBJ2-7; 8 nucleotides line up with TRBD2. The V gene end was trimmed by 6 bases and the J gene end by 4 bases; junction bases not matched to a gene: 14. From germline, CDR1 is SQVTM and CDR2 ANQGSEA. The CDR3 covers 15 residues. In DNA, the CDR3 is TGCAGCGTAGCCTCCCCGACTAGCGTCACGTACGAGCAGTACTTC. This gives the protein CSVASPTSVTYEQYF.